The entry below describes one T cell receptor beta chain. The antigen is unknown. Sequencing was performed with immunoSEQ multiplex PCR; in TCRdb, only in-frame clones are kept and a portion is missing. The sample lists 2 million to 3 million clones, 93% seen once, with about 0.34% in the top ten. This sample was included in a study of shared clonotypes between healthy human individuals. Study-level information: The cohort comprised a couple of women and a few men. Their ages spanned 18 to 49 years. Study-wide points: Clonotype sharing among donors was thought likely to change with sequencing depth. When compared with the clonotypes that were shared by all four sorted-subset donors, the non-shared clonotypes turned out to have lower generation probabilities.

Sequencing used naive CD4+ T cells from PBMCs. Subset noted: CD45RA+ positively selected. The clonotype comes from a man in his late teens or twenties in good health. Some clones in this sample may be carry-over from other donors' samples.

Written as DNA, the CDR3 is TGTGCCAGTAGCGTGGGAAGGAGCTCCTACAATGAGCAGTTCTTC. Translating it yields CASSVGRSSYNEQFF. The chain is built from TRBV19 and TRBJ2-1; D is unresolved. The length of the CDR3 is 15 residues. V gave up 6 bases and J gave up 0 bases, with 12 bases separating them. The germline V gene has CDR1 LNHDA and CDR2 SQIVND (reference sequence).